Listed below are T cell receptor beta chains from one sample, sequenced in a study of blood T cell repertoires in COVID-19. Produced via immunoSEQ multiplex PCR; TCRdb's table is partial and in-frame only. The table lists tens of thousands of clones, under 80% of them singletons. Sequencing input: peripheral blood. Receptors originate from a man in his 70s with COVID-19, enrolled during active disease. Both conserved end residues are trimmed from each CDR3. A D gene is named only where the DNA matches it firmly. Not every row has a clone size; where given, it reads once, few, many or a size class.

TRBD2,NA,TRBV5-5,ASSLTSGTYNEQF
TRBD2,NA,TRBV3-1/TRBV3-2,ASSLAAGGNTGELF
TRBD2,NA,TRBV28,ASSSPGLAGRSSYNEQF
TRBD1,NA,TRBV6-5,ASRGDSYGYT
NA,NA,TRBV29-1,SVDPSGQSYGYT
NA,NA,TRBV4-1,ASSPGTGKSGELF
NA,NA,TRBV29-1,SSDRSLRNTEAF
NA,NA,TRBV11-2,ASSLDRGYYEQY
NA,NA,TRBV6-2/TRBV6-3,ASSQQGNTIY
NA,NA,TRBV4-1,ASSQDTGSEREQY
NA,NA,TRBV9,ASSRVRDTEAF
TRBD1,NA,TRBV5-8,ASSFDRGYNNEQF
TRBD1,few,TRBV7-3,ASSPGSPGQGYGYT
TRBD2,NA,TRBV5-1,ASSFGSSGSWDEQF
NA,NA,TRBV19,ASSPRGRPTFEQY
TRBD2,NA,TRBV2,ASQQGVSSGRLSTDTQY
NA,few,TRBV28,ASSLSPPSYEQY
NA,few,TRBV5-1,ASSAGGTGEQY